This T cell receptor beta chain was captured by sequencing in a study of OX40 agonist ivuxolimab in advanced cancers. Study at large: An anti-OX40 (CD134) antibody with agonistic activity, ivuxolimab, was administered to patients. Findings and caveats of the study: At 0.1 to 3.0 mg/kg and by week 6, clonal expansion occurred in CD4+ and CD8+ blood T cells.

The method was immunoSEQ multiplex PCR; TCRdb's version includes in-frame clones alone and lacks a portion of them. The sample carries 25,000 to 35,000 clones, less than 85% recorded once. The count of this clone is one. Its antigen remains unidentified. The clonotype comes from an adult with an advanced solid tumor such as melanoma, head and neck, liver or kidney cancer. Sequenced material: CD4+ or CD8+ T cells sorted from blood, taken in a trial of the OX40 agonist ivuxolimab.

The CDR3 DNA reads TGTGCCAGCAGCCTGTACCTGGGGGGTGAGCAGTTCTTC. Amino acids: CASSLYLGGEQFF. This chain connects TRBV5-5 to TRBJ2-1; maybe TRBD2 (6 bases). The CDR3 is made up of 13 amino acids. V lost 4 bases, J lost 9 bases, and 14 bases lay in between. Germline CDR1 is SGHKS and CDR2 is YYEKEE (reference sequence).